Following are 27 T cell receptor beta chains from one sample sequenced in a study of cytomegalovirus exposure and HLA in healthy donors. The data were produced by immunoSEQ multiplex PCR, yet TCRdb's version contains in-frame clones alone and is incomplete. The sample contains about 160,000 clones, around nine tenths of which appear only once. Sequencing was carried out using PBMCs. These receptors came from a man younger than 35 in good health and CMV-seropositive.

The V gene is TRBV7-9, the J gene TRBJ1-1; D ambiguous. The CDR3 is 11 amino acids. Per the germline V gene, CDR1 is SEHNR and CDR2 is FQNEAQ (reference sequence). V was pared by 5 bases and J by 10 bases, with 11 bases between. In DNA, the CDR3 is TGTGCCAGCAGCCCAAAGCAGCGAGCTTTCTTT. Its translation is CASSPKQRAFF.

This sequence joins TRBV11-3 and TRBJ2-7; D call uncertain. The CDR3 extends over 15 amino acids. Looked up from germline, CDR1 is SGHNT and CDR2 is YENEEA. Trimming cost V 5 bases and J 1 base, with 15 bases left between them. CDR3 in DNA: TGTGCCAGCAGCCCAGCCCTGGCAGGTTCCTACGAGCAGTACTTC. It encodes CASSPALAGSYEQYF. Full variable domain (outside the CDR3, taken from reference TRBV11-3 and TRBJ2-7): EAGVVQSPRYKIIEKKQPVAFWCNPISGHNTLYWYLQNLGQGPELLIRYENEEAVDDSQLPKDRFSAERLKGVDSTLKIQPAELGDSAVYLCASSPALAGSYEQYFGPGTRLTVT.

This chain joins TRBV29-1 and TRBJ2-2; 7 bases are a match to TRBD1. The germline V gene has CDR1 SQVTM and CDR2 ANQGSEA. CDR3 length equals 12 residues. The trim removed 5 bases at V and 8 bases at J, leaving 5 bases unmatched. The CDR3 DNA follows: TGCAGCGTTTACACAGGGGCAGGGGAGCTGTTTTTT. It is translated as CSVYTGAGELFF.

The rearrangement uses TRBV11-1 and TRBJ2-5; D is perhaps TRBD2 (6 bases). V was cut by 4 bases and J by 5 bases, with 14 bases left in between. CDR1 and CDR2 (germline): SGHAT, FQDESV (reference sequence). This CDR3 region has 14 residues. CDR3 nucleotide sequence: TGTGCCAGCAGCTCCCGCGACCGGGGGGAGACCCAGTACTTC. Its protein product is CASSSRDRGETQYF.

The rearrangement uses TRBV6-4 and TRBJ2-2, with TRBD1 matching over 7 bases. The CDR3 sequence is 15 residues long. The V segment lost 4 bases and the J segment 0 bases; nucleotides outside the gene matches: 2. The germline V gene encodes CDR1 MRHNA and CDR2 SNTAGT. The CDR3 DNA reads TGTGCCAGCAGTGCCACAGGGGCGAACACCGGGGAGCTGTTTTTT. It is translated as CASSATGANTGELFF.

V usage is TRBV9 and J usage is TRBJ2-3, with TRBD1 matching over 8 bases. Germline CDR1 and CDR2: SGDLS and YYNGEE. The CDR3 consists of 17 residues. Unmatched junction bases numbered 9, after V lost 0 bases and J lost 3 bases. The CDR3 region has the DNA TGTGCCAGCAGCGTAGACCACGGACAGGGAATTACAGATACGCAGTATTTT. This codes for CASSVDHGQGITDTQYF.

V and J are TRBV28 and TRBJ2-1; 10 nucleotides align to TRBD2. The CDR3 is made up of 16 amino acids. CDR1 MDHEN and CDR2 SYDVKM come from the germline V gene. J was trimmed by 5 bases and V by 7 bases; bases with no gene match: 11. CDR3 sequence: CASTPLGTSVDNEQFF. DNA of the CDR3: TGTGCCAGCACCCCACTCGGGACTAGCGTTGACAATGAGCAGTTCTTC.

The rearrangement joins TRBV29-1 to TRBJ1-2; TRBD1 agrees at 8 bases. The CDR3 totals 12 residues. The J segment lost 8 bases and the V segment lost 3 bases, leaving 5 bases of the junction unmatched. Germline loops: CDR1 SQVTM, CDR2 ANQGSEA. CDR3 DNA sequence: TGCAGCGTTGAGAGGACAGGGACGGGCTACACCTTC. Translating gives CSVERTGTGYTF.

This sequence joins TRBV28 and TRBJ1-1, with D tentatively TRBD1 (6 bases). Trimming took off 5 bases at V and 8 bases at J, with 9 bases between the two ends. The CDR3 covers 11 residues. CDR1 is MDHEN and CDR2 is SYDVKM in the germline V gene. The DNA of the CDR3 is TGTGCCAGCAGTATCGGACAGGAAGCTTTCTTT. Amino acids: CASSIGQEAFF.

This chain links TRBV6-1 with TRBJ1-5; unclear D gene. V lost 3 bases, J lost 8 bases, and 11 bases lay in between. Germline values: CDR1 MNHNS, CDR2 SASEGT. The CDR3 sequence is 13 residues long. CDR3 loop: CASSDWYGEPQHF. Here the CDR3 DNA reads TGTGCCAGCAGTGACTGGTACGGAGAGCCCCAGCATTTT.

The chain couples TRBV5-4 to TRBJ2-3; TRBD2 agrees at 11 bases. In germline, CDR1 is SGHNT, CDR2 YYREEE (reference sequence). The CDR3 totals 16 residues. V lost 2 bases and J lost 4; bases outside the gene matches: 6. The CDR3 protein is CASSFTSGSFSDTQYF. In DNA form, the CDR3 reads TGTGCCAGCAGCTTCACTAGCGGGAGTTTTTCAGATACGCAGTATTTT.

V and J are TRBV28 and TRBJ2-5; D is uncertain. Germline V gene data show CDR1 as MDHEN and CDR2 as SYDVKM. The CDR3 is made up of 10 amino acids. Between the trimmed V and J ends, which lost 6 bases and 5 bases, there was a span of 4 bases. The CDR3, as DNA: TGTGCCAGCAGGAGGGAGACCCAGTACTTC. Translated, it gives CASRRETQYF.

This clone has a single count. DNA of the CDR3: TGTGCCAGTAGTATAGTTGATCGGGGACTAGCGGAGCAGTACTTC. It encodes CASSIVDRGLAEQYF. The chain couples TRBV19 to TRBJ2-7; the match to TRBD2 covers 10 bases. Germline V gene data show CDR1 as LNHDA and CDR2 as SQIVND (reference sequence). The length of the CDR3 is 15 residues. V was pared by 1 base and J by 7 bases, with 7 bases of the junction left unmatched.

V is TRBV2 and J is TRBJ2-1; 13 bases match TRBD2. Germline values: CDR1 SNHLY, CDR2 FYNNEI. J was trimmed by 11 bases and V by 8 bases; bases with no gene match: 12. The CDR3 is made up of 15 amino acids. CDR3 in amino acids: CASARLAGGPGQQFF. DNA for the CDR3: TGTGCCAGCGCTCGACTAGCGGGAGGCCCAGGACAGCAGTTCTTC.

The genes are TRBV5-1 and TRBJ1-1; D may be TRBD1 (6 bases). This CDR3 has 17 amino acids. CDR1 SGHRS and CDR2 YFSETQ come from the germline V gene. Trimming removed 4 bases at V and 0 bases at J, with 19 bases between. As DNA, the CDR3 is TGCGCCAGCAGCACCGGGACACTCGACCCCATGAACACTGAAGCTTTCTTT. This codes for CASSTGTLDPMNTEAFF.

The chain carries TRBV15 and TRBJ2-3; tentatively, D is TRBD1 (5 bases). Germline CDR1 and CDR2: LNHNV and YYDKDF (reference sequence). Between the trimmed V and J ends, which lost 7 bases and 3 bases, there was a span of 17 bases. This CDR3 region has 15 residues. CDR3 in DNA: TGTGCCACCATGCGCAGGGCACCACAAACAGATACGCAGTATTTT. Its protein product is CATMRRAPQTDTQYF.

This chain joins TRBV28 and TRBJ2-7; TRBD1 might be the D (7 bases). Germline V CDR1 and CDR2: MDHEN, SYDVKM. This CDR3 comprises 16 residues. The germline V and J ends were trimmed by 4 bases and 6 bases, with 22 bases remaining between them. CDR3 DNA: TGTGCCAGCAGTTCAGGGGGGCGGCCCTCCTACTTCGAGCAGTACTTC. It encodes CASSSGGRPSYFEQYF.

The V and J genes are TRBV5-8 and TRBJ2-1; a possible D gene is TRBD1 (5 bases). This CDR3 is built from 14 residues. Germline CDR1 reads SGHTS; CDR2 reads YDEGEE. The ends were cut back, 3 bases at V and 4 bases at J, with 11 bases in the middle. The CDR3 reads CASSSTGSYNEQFF. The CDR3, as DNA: TGTGCCAGCAGCTCCACAGGCTCATACAATGAGCAGTTCTTC. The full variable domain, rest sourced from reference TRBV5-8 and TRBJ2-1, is EAGVTQSPTHLIKTRGQQATLRCSPISGHTSVYWYQQALGLGLQFLLWYDEGEERNRGNFPPRFSGRQFPNYSSELNVNALELEDSALYLCASSSTGSYNEQFFGPGTRLTVL.

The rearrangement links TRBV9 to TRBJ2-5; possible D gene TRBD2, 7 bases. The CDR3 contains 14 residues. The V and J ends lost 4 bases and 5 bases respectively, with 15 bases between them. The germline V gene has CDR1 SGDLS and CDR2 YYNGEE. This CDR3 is CASSPTGGRETQYF. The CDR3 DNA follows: TGTGCCAGCAGCCCAACGGGGGGCCGGGAGACCCAGTACTTC.

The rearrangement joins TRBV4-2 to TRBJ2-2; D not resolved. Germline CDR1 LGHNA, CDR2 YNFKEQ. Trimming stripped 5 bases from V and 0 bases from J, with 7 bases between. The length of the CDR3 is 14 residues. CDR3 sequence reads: CASSADTNTGELFF. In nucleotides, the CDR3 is TGTGCCAGCAGCGCCGACACGAACACCGGGGAGCTGTTTTTT.

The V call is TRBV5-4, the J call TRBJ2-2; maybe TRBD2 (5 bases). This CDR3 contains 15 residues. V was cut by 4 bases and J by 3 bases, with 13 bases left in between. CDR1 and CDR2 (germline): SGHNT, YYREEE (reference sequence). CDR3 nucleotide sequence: TGTGCCAGCAGCCGCGACCTGCGGGACACCGGGGAGCTGTTTTTT. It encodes CASSRDLRDTGELFF. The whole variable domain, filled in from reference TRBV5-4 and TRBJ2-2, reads ETGVTQSPTHLIKTRGQQVTLRCSSQSGHNTVSWYQQALGQGPQFIFQYYREEENGRGNFPPRFSGLQFPNYSSELNVNALELDDSALYLCASSRDLRDTGELFFGEGSRLTVL.

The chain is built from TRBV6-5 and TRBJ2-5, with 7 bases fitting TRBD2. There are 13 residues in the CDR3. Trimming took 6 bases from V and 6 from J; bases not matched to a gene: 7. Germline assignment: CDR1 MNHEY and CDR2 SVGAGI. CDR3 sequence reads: CASRRGLVQTQYF. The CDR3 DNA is TGTGCCAGCAGAAGAGGACTAGTACAGACCCAGTACTTC.

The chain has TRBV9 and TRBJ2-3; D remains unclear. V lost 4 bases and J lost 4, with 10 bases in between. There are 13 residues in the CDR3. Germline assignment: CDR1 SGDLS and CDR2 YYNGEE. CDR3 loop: CASSPFPADTQYF. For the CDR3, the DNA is TGTGCCAGCAGCCCTTTCCCGGCAGATACGCAGTATTTT.

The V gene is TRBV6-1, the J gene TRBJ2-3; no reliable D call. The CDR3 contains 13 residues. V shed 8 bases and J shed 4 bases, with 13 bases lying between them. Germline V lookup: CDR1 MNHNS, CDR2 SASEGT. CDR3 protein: CASSTPAADTQYF. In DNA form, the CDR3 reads TGTGCCAGCTCTACTCCGGCGGCAGATACGCAGTATTTT.

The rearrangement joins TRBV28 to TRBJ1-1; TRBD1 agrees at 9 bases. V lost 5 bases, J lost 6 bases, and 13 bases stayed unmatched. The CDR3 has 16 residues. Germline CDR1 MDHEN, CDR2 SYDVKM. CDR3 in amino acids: CASSNRGTGRGSEAFF. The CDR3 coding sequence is TGTGCCAGCAGTAACCGCGGGACAGGGCGGGGATCTGAAGCTTTCTTT.

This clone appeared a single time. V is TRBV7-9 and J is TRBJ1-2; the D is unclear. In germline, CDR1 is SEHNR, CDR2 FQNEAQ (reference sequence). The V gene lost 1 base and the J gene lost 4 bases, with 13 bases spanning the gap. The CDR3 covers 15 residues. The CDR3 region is CASSLDARRSYGYTF. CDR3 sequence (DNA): TGTGCCAGCAGCTTAGATGCCAGAAGATCCTATGGCTACACCTTC.

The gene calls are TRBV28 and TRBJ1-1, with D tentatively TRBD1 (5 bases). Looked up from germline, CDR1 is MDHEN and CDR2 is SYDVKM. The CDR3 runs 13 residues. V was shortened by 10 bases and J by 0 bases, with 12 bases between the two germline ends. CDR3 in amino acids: CATLQVMNTEAFF. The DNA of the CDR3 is TGTGCCACCTTACAGGTGATGAACACTGAAGCTTTCTTT.